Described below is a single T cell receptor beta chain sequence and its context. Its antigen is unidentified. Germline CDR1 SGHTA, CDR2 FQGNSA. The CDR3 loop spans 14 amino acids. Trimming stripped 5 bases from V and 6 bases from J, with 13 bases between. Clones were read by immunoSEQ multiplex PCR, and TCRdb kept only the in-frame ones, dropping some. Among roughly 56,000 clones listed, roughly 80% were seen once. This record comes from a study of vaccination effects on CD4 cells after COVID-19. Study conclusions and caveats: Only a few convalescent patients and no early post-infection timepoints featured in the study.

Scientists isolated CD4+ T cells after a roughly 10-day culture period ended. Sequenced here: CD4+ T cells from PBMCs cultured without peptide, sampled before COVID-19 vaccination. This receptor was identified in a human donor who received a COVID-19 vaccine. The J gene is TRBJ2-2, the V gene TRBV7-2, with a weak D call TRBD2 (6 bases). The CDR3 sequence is CASSPGTSPGELFF. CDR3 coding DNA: TGTGCCAGCAGCCCAGGGACTTCCCCCGGGGAGCTGTTTTTT.